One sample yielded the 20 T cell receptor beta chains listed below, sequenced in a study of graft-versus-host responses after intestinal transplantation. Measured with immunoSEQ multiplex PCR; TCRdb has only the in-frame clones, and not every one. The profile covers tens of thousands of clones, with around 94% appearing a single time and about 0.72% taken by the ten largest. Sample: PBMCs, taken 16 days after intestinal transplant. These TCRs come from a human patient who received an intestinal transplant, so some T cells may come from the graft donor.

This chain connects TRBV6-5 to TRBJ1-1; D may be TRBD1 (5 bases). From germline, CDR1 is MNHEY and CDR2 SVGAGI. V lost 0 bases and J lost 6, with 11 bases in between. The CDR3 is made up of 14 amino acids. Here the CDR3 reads CASSYSSGRAEAFF. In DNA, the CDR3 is TGTGCCAGCAGTTACTCGTCAGGGAGGGCTGAAGCTTTCTTT.

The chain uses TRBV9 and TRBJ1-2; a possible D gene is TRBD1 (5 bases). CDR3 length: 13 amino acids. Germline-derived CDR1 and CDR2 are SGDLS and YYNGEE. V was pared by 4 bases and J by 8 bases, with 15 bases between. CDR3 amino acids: CASSSRRGIGYTF. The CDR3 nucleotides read TGTGCCAGCAGCTCACGAAGGGGTATCGGCTACACCTTC.

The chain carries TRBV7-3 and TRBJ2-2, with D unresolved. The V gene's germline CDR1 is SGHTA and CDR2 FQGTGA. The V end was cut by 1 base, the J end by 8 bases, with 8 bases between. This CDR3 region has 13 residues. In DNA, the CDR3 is TGTGCCAGCAGCTTAATCGATGCGGGGGAGCTGTTTTTT. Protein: CASSLIDAGELFF.

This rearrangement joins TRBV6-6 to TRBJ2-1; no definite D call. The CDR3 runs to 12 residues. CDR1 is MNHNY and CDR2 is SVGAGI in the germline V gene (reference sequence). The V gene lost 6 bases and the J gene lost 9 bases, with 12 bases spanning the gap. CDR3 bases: TGTGCCAGCAGCCCCCTTGAGTTTGAGCAGTTCTTC. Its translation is CASSPLEFEQFF.

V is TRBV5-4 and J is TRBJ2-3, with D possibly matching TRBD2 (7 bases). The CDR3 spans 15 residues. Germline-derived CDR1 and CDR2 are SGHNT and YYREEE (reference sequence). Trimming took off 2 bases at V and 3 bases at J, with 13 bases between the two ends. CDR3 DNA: TGTGCCAGCAGCTTTCGGGGGGCGCGTACAGATACGCAGTATTTT. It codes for CASSFRGARTDTQYF.

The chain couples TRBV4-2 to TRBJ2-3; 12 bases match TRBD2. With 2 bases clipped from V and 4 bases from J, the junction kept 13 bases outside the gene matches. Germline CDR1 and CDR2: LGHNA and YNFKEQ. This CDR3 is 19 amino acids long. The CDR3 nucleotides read TGTGCCAGCAGCCAACTAGGGACTAGCGGGTTTTTTGGGGCAGATACGCAGTATTTT. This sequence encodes CASSQLGTSGFFGADTQYF.

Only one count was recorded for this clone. This chain's CDR3 is CASSLAGTNTGELFF. The CDR3 DNA is TGTGCCAGCAGCTTAGCGGGGACTAACACCGGGGAGCTGTTTTTT. The chain uses TRBV7-9 and TRBJ2-2; TRBD2 is a possible D gene (6 bases). The germline CDR1 and CDR2 sequences are SEHNR and FQNEAQ (reference sequence). The CDR3 spans 15 residues. The ends were cut back, 0 bases at V and 2 bases at J, with 7 bases in the middle.

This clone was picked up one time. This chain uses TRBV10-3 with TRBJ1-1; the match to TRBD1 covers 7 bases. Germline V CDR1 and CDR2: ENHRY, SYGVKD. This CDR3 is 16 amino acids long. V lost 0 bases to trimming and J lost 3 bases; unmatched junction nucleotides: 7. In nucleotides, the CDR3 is TGTGCCATCAGTGAGTCAGATAAGGGGGCCGACACTGAAGCTTTCTTT. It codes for CAISESDKGADTEAFF.

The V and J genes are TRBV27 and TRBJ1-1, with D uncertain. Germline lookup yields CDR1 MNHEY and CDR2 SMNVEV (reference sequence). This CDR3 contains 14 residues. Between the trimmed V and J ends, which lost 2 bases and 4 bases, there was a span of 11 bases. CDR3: CASSLTSGVTEAFF. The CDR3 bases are TGTGCCAGCAGTTTAACCAGTGGGGTCACTGAAGCTTTCTTT.

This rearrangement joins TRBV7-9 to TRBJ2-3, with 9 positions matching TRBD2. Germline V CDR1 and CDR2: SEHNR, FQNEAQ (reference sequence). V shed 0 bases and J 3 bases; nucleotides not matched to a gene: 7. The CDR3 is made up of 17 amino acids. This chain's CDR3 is CASSLAGSGRGTDTQYF. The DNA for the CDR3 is TGTGCCAGCAGCTTAGCGGGTAGCGGGAGAGGGACAGATACGCAGTATTTT.

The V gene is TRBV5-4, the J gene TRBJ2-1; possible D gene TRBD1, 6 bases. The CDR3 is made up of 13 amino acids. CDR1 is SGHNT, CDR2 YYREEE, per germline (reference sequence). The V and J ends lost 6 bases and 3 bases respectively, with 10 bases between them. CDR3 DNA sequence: TGTGCCAGCAACCCAGGGGACTACAATGAGCAGTTCTTC. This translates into CASNPGDYNEQFF.

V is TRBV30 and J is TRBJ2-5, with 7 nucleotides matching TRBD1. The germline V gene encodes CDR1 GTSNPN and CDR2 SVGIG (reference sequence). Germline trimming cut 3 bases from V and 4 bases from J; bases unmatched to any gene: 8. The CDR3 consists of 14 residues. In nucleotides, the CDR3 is TGTGCCTGGAGGTTTACAGGGGCGGGAGAGACCCAGTACTTC. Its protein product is CAWRFTGAGETQYF.

CDR3 residues: CASASTGNYGYTF. CDR3 nucleotides: TGTGCTAGTGCTTCTACAGGGAACTATGGCTACACCTTC. The chain has TRBV12-5 and TRBJ1-2; D is perhaps TRBD1 (6 bases). The CDR3 totals 13 residues. Germline-derived CDR1 and CDR2 are LGHNT and FRNRAP. V was pared by 7 bases and J by 2 bases, with 11 bases between.

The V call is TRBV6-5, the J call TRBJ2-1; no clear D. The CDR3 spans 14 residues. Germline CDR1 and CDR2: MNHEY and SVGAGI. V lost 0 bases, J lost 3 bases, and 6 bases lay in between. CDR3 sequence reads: CASSYSGFYNEQFF. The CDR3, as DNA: TGTGCCAGCAGTTACTCGGGTTTCTACAATGAGCAGTTCTTC.

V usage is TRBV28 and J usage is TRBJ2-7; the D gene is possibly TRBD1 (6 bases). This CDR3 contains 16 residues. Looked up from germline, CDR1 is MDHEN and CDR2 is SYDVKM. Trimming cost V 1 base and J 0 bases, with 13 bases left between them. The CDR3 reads CASSLSTGWASYEQYF. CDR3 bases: TGTGCCAGCAGTTTATCTACAGGGTGGGCCTCCTACGAGCAGTACTTC. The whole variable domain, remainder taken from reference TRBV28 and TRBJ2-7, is DVKVTQSSRYLVKRTGEKVFLECVQDMDHENMFWYRQDPGLGLRLIYFSYDVKMKEKGDIPEGYSVSREKKERFSLILESASTNQTSMYLCASSLSTGWASYEQYFGPGTRLTVT.

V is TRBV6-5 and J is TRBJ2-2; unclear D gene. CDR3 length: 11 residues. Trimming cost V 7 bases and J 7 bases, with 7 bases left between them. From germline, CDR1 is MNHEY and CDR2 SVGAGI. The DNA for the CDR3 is TGTGCCAGCACTAGTCTCGGGGAGCTGTTTTTT. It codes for CASTSLGELFF.

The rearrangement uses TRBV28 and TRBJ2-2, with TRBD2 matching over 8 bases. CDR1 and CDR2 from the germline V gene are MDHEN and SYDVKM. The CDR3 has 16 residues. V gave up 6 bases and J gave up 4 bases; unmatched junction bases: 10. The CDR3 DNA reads TGTGCCAGCAGCCCCCCCCAAGCGGGGGTCACCGGGGAGCTGTTTTTT. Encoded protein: CASSPPQAGVTGELFF.

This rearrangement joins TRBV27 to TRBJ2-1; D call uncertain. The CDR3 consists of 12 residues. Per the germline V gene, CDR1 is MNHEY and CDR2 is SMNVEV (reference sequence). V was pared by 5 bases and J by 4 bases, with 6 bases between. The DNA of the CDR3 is TGTGCCAGCAGTGACTGGTACAATGAGCAGTTCTTC. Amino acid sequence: CASSDWYNEQFF.

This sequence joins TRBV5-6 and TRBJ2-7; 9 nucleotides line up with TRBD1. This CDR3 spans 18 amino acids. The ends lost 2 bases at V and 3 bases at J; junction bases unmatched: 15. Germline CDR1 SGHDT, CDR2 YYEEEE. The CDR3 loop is CASSFLLPGTGRYYEQYF. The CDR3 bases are TGTGCCAGCAGCTTCCTACTTCCCGGGACAGGGAGGTACTACGAGCAGTACTTC. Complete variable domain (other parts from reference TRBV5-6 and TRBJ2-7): DAGVTQSPTHLIKTRGQQVTLRCSPKSGHDTVSWYQQALGQGPQFIFQYYEEEERQRGNFPDRFSGHQFPNYSSELNVNALLLGDSALYLCASSFLLPGTGRYYEQYFGPGTRLTVT.

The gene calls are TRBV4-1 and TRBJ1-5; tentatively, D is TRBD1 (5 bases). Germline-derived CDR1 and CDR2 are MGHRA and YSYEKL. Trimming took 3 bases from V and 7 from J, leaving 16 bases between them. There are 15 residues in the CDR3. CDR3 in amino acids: CASSHRGRLGQPQHF. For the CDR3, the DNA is TGCGCCAGCAGCCACCGGGGACGTCTCGGGCAGCCCCAGCATTTT.